This T cell receptor (beta chain) stems from a study of OX40 agonist ivuxolimab in advanced cancers. Data came from immunoSEQ multiplex PCR; TCRdb stores just in-frame clones and leaves some out. In the table there are 100,000 or so clones, 90% of which are singletons. General study points: By week 6 at 0.1 to 3.0 mg/kg, blood CD4+ and CD8+ T cells had expanded clonally.

V was trimmed by 4 bases and J by 0 bases, leaving 7 bases between them. The CDR3 is made up of 13 amino acids. The germline V gene encodes CDR1 LNHDA and CDR2 SQIVND (reference sequence). About this clone itself: As yet, its antigen is unknown.

The sequenced sample was CD4+ or CD8+ T cells sorted from blood, obtained in a trial of the OX40 agonist ivuxolimab. This chain links TRBV19 with TRBJ2-7; no definite D call. The receptor's source is an adult with an advanced solid tumor such as melanoma, head and neck, liver or kidney cancer. Here the CDR3 DNA reads TGTGCCAGTAGTAAGCCGGGCTCCTACGAGCAGTACTTC. Translated: CASSKPGSYEQYF.